This T cell receptor (beta chain) is from a study of cytomegalovirus exposure and HLA in healthy donors listed by TCRdb under 2017. At the level of the whole study: A later analysis indicated that the 110 or so validation repertoires were generated on the platform also employed for the approximately 700 repertoires of the first cohort. The aim of the study was to test whether cataloging public T cell receptors could identify signatures of past pathogen exposure. Along with the roughly 700-subject first cohort, a separate validation cohort of more than 90 different subjects was used. The study combined high-throughput TCR immunosequencing, statistical association of individual TCRs with disease status, and machine learning to predict cytomegalovirus infection status.

On the study overall, not on this receptor specifically: All 120 or so repertoires were used to score co-occurrence in the validation cohort in a later analysis, because that analysis had no HLA typing for the cohort. In both the original and validation cohorts, the classifier was reported to diagnose cytomegalovirus status with high specificity and sensitivity. Subsequent analysis determined that TCRs grouped into clusters in the first cohort also showed a tendency toward co-occurrence across the roughly 120 validation repertoires, and approximately 94% of cluster scores exceeded 0. The study listed 150 to 200 TCR beta chains as associated with cytomegalovirus. The authors suggested that the approach could potentially be generalized to other disease states and immunological phenotypes. Most TCR sequences were seen in very few donors, while some public TCRs were found in many individuals. In vitro tests confirmed that a few of the cytomegalovirus-associated TCR beta chains recognize cytomegalovirus antigens.

V and J are trimmed by 0 bases and 4 bases, and the gene matches miss 5 bases of the junction. CDR1 is given as SGHRS and CDR2 as YFSETQ, both from the germline V gene. Taken from cysteine to valine, the CDR3 has 17 residues. The kept DNA is CDR3 alone, 51 bases in frame from the first base. To prepare the library, the immunoSEQ multiplex PCR assay was applied. As for the authors' bioinformatics: A statistical classification framework was developed to diagnose cytomegalovirus status using the catalog of TCR beta chain sequences. Not all clones reach the TCRdb copy of this immuneACCESS table, which keeps in-frame sequences only. Checked studies attribute under half of the gap to unresolved V genes and leave the rest unexplained. V, J and clone size derive from that table, while D and trimming were established from the DNA sequence. This sample is represented by around 250,000 clones; 90% of them were singletons. The ten largest clones capture 0.37% of the sample.

Donors formed part of the validation cohort, which comprised 120 subjects and was distinct from the first cohort of 666 subjects. Points on this clone: No antigen is known for it. Per-base quality was not reported, and no clone a single base away is much larger than it.

The source material was PBMCs. The receptor was isolated from a woman under 30 in good health and CMV-seronegative. The rearrangement combines TRBV5-1 with TRBJ2-7; 15 central nucleotides agree with TRBD2. At the DNA level, the sequence is TGCGCCAGCAGCTTGGAACCAGGGACTAGCGGGGGGTACGAGCAGTACGTC. This is translated as CASSLEPGTSGGYEQYV.